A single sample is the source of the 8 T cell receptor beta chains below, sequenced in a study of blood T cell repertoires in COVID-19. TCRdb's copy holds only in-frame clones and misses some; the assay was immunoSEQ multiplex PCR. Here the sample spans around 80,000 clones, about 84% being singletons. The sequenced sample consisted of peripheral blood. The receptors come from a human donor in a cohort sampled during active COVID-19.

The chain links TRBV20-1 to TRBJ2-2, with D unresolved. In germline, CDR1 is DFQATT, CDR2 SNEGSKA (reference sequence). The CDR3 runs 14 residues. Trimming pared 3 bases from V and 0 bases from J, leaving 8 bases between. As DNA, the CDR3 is TGCAGTGCTAGTCCAGCGCCGAACACCGGGGAGCTGTTTTTT. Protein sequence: CSASPAPNTGELFF.

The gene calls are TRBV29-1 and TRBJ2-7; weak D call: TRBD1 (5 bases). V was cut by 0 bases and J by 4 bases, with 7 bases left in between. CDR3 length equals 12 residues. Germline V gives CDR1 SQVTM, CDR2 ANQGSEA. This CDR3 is CSVEEDSYEQYF. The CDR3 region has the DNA TGCAGCGTTGAAGAAGACAGTTACGAGCAGTACTTC.

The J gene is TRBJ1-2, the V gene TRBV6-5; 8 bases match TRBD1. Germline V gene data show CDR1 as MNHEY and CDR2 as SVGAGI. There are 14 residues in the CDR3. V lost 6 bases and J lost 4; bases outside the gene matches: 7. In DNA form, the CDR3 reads TGTGCCAGCAGAACAGGGGGAGGCGGCTATGGCTACACCTTC. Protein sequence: CASRTGGGGYGYTF.

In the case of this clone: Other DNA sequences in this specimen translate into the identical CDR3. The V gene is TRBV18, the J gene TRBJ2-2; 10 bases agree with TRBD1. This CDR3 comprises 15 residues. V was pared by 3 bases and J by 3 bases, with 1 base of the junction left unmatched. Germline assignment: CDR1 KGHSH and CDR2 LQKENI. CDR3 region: CASSPGQGYTGELFF. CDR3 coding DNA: TGTGCCAGCTCACCGGGACAGGGGTACACCGGGGAGCTGTTTTTT. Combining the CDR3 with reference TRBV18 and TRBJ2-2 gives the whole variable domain NAGVMQNPRHLVRRRGQEARLRCSPMKGHSHVYWYRQLPEEGLKFMVYLQKENIIDESGMPKERFSAEFPKEGPSILRIQQVVRGDSAAYFCASSPGQGYTGELFFGEGSRLTVL.

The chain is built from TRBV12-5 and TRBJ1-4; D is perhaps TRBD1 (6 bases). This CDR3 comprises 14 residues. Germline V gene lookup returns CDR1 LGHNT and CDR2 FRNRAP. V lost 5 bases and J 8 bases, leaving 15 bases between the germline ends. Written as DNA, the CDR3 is TGTGCTAGTGGTCATAACGACAGGCCGGAAAAACTGTTTTTT. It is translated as CASGHNDRPEKLFF.

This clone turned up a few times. This CDR3 reads CASRGQSYEQYF. CDR3 coding DNA: TGTGCCAGCAGAGGACAGTCCTACGAGCAGTACTTC. This chain connects TRBV2 to TRBJ2-7; perhaps TRBD1 as D (6 bases). Germline values: CDR1 SNHLY, CDR2 FYNNEI. Trimming cost V 6 bases and J 1 base, with 7 bases left between them. The CDR3 has 12 residues.

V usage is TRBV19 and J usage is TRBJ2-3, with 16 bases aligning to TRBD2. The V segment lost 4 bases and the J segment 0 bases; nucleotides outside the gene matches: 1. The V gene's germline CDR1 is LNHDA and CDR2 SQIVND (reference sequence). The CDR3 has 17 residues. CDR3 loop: CASSTGLAGGSTDTQYF. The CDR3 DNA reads TGTGCCAGTAGTACGGGACTAGCGGGGGGGAGCACAGATACGCAGTATTTT.

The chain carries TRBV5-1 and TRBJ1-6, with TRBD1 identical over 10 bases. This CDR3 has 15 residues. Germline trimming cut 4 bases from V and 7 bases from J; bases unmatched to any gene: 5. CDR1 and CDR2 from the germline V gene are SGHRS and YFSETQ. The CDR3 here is CASSLTGQGNSPLHF. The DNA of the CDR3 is TGCGCCAGCAGCCTGACGGGACAGGGGAATTCACCCCTCCACTTT.